The T cell receptor (beta chain) under discussion was sequenced for a study of T-cell reconstitution after alpha-beta-depleted transplantation in children. Notes on the study in general: Once a year had passed after transplant, T-cell counts and diversity came mostly from newly produced T cells. High day-60 TCRbeta diversity in some patients came from surviving recipient T cells and thymic progenitors. The study reportedly traced alpha-beta T cells about two months after transplant to several hundred expanded graft clones.

The CDR3 totals 13 residues. Per the germline V gene, CDR1 is SGHRS and CDR2 is YFSETQ. TCRbeta library preparation incorporated unique molecular identifiers. TCRdb used MiXCR to reprocess the PCR reads, holding one entry per CDR3 protein. Of 500,000 to 650,000 distinct CDR3 sequences in the sample, roughly 13% were seen once. This clonotype was seen many times. No antigen is known for it. One junction end disagrees with the germline gene, perhaps due to a read error. This receptor was obtained from a male patient younger than 18 who had a stem cell transplant for acute myeloid leukemia, so the T cells may come from the graft donor. The J gene is TRBJ2-7, the V gene TRBV5-1, with D perhaps TRBD2 (5 bases). The sample here was PBMCs, mostly from graft donor cells, taken 360 days after TCRalphabeta/CD19-depleted stem cell transplant. CDR3 sequence (DNA): TGTGCCAGCAGTTTGGGGAGCTTTTACGAGCAGTACTTC. This codes for CASSLGSFYEQYF. Combining the CDR3 with reference TRBV5-1 and TRBJ2-7 gives the whole variable domain KAGVTQTPRYLIKTRGQQVTLSCSPISGHRSVSWYQQTPGQGLQFLFEYFSETQRNKGNFPGRFSGRQFSNSRSEMNVSTLELGDSALYLCASSLGSFYEQYFGPGTRLTVT.